This section outlines one TCR beta chain sequence together with its context. The source of the sample is a study of blood T cell repertoires in COVID-19. Repertoires were generated with immunoSEQ multiplex PCR, while TCRdb's copy carries only in-frame clones and drops some. The sample yields around 160,000 clones, over 70% seen once. This TCR was sampled from a woman aged 60 to 75 who had recovered from COVID-19. The sample taken for sequencing was PBMCs or T cells enriched from blood (not recorded which).

The CDR3: CAISESRVAYEQYF. CDR3 coding DNA: TGTGCCATCAGTGAGTCACGCGTAGCCTACGAGCAGTACTTC. The V and J genes are TRBV10-3 and TRBJ2-7; D unresolved. Trimming shortened V by 0 bases and J by 2 bases, and 8 bases separated the two germline ends. This CDR3 contains 14 residues. Looked up from germline, CDR1 is ENHRY and CDR2 is SYGVKD.